This is a list of T cell receptor beta chains from one sample in a study of T cell responses to AZD1222 COVID-19 vaccine. Sequenced by immunoSEQ multiplex PCR; TCRdb stores in-frame clones only, minus some. This table holds 140,000 to 150,000 clones, about 91% found once. The specimen was peripheral blood, collected on day 0 of AZD1222 vaccination. These TCRs come from an adult in good health. Both conserved end residues are part of each CDR3. D genes are given only for firm matches. Where a row states a size, it is once, few, many or the class of an expanded clone; other rows omit it.

>TRBV19|TRBJ1-4|-|-
TGTGCCAGTAGTGTGAAACAGACAACTAATGAAAAACTGTTTTTT
CASSVKQTTNEKLFF
>TRBV7-3|TRBJ2-3|-|-
TGTGCCAGCAGCTTGGGAGCGCTTGAAGATACGCAGTATTTT
CASSLGALEDTQYF
>TRBV13|TRBJ1-2|-|TRBD1
TGTGCCAGCAGCTTAGGGGACAGGGGATTTGGTGGCTACACCTTC
CASSLGDRGFGGYTF
>TRBV7-9|TRBJ2-3|-|TRBD2
TGTGCCAGCAGCCGGGGACTAGCGGGGGGAGAGGATACGCAGTATTTT
CASSRGLAGGEDTQYF
>TRBV9|TRBJ2-7|-|TRBD1
TGTGCCAGCAGCCCCGGGGACAGGCCCGGTGCTTCCTACGAGCAGTACTTC
CASSPGDRPGASYEQYF
>TRBV6-5|TRBJ2-1|-|-
TGTGCCAGCAGTTACAGGCAGGGTTATCGGAATGAGCAGTTCTTC
CASSYRQGYRNEQFF
>TRBV18|TRBJ2-2|-|-
TGTGCCAGCTCACCGCGCTCCGACACCGGGGAGCTGTTTTTT
CASSPRSDTGELFF
>TRBV27|TRBJ1-2|-|TRBD1
TGTGCCAGCAGTTTTGGGGACAGGGCACATGGCTACACCTTC
CASSFGDRAHGYTF
>TRBV5-1|TRBJ1-1|-|-
TGCGCCAGCAGCTCAACAGGGTGGGCTGAAGCTTTCTTT
CASSSTGWAEAFF
>TRBV6-6|TRBJ1-2|-|-
TGTGCCAGCAGTTACTCGAGACAGGATGGCTACACCTTC
CASSYSRQDGYTF
>TRBV7-9|TRBJ1-1|once|-
TGTGCCAGCAGCTTAGTTAGGGGCGGGGCTTTCTTT
CASSLVRGGAFF
>TRBV28|TRBJ1-2|-|TRBD1
TGTGCCAGCAGTCAACAGGGGGGCTATGGCTACACCTTC
CASSQQGGYGYTF
>TRBV5-5|TRBJ1-4|-|-
TGTGCCAGCAGCTTGTGGGCCACTAATGAAAAACTGTTTTTT
CASSLWATNEKLFF
>TRBV5-5|TRBJ2-7|-|TRBD2
TGTGCCAGCAGTCAGACGACTAGCGGGGGGCGGGAGCAGTACTTC
CASSQTTSGGREQYF
>TRBV11-2|TRBJ1-3|-|TRBD1
TGTGCCAGCAGCCAACAGGGGACTGGAAACACCATATATTTT
CASSQQGTGNTIYF
>TRBV6-4|TRBJ2-1|-|-
TGTGCCAGCAGTGACAGGGGAGGCTCCTACAATGAGCAGTTCTTC
CASSDRGGSYNEQFF
>TRBV3-1/TRBV3-2|TRBJ2-7|-|TRBD2
TGTGCCAGCAGCCAATATGACAGCGGGGGCGAGCAGTACTTC
CASSQYDSGGEQYF
>TRBV6-6|TRBJ1-6|-|-
TGTGCCAGCAGTTACACGACAGATTCACCCCTCCACTTT
CASSYTTDSPLHF
>TRBV12-3/TRBV12-4|TRBJ1-4|-|TRBD1
TGTGCCAGCAGTGTAGACAGGGTAGGAAAACTGTTTTTT
CASSVDRVGKLFF
>TRBV28|TRBJ2-7|-|-
TGTGCCAGCAGCTTAGGGGGACTCACCTACGAGCAGTACTTC
CASSLGGLTYEQYF
>TRBV2|TRBJ1-1|once|TRBD1
TGTGCCAGCAGTGAAGTAGGGGGCTCTGAAGCTTTCTTT
CASSEVGGSEAFF
>TRBV5-1|TRBJ1-1|few|TRBD1
TGCGCCAGCAGCCCCGGACAGGCGAACACTGAAGCTTTCTTT
CASSPGQANTEAFF
>TRBV7-2|TRBJ2-3|-|-
TGTGCCAGCAGCTTAGCGCAAGGCGGACTAACTCTACACACAGATACGCAGTATTTT
CASSLAQGGLTLHTDTQYF
>TRBV5-1|TRBJ2-3|-|-
TGCGCCAGCAGCTTGCGGCGGGACACAGATACGCAGTATTTT
CASSLRRDTDTQYF
>TRBV3-1/TRBV3-2|TRBJ1-2|-|TRBD1
TGTGCCAGCAGCCAGTGGGACAGGGTTTTCACCTTC
CASSQWDRVFTF
>TRBV30|TRBJ2-1|-|-
TGTGCCTGGAGTCTGACGCACCGGGAGCAGTTCTTC
CAWSLTHREQFF
>TRBV5-8|TRBJ1-3|-|-
TGTGCCAGCAGCCCTGTGGGGCCTGGAGGAAACACCATATATTTT
CASSPVGPGGNTIYF
>TRBV19|TRBJ1-5|-|-
TGTGCCAGTAGTAAACCCCGCACAAGTTCAGGGCCCTATAGCAATCAGCCCCAGCATTTT
CASSKPRTSSGPYSNQPQHF
>TRBV7-2|TRBJ2-2|-|TRBD2
TGTGCCAGCGGCGGGGGGAAAAGAAACACCGGGGAGCTGTTTTTT
CASGGGKRNTGELFF